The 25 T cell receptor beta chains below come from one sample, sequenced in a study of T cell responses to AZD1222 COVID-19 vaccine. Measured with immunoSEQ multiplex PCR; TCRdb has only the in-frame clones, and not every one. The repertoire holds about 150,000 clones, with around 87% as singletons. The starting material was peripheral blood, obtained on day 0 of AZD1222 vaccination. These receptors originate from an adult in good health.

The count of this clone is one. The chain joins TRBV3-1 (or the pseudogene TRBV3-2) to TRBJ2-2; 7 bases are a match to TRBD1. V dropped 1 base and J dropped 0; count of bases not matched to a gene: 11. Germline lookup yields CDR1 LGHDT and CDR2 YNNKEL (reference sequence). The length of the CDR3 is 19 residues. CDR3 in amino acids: CASSQVHDLGGPNTGELFF. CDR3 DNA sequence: TGTGCCAGCAGCCAAGTTCATGATCTAGGGGGCCCGAACACCGGGGAGCTGTTTTTT.

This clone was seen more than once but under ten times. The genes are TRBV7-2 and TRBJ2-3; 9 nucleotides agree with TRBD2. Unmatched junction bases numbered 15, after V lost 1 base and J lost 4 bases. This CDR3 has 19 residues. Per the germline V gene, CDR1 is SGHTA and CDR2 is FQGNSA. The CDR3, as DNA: TGTGCCAGCAGCTTAGACCCGCTGGGGGCGGGGGGGCGTCCAGATACGCAGTATTTT. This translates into CASSLDPLGAGGRPDTQYF.

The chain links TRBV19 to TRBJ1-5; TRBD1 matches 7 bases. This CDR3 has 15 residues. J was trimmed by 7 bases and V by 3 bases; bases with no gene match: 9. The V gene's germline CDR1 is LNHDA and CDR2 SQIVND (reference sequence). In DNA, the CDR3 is TGTGCCAGTAGTATTAACCGGGACAGTTCGCAGCCCCAGCATTTT. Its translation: CASSINRDSSQPQHF.

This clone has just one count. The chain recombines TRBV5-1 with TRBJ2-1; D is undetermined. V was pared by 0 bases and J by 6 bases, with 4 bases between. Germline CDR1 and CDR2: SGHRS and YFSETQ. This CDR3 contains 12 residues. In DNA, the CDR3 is TGCGCCAGCAGCTTGGAGGGCAATGAGCAGTTCTTC. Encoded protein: CASSLEGNEQFF.

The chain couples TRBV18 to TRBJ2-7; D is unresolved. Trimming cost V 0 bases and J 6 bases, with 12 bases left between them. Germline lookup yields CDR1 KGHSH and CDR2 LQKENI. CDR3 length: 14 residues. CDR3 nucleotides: TGTGCCAGCTCACCACCTATATCTCGCGGCGAGCAGTACTTC. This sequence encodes CASSPPISRGEQYF.

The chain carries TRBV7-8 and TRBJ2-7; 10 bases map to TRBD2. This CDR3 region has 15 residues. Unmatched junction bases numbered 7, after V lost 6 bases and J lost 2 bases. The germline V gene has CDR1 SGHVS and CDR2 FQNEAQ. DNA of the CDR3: TGTGCCAGCAGGGACCTCCTAGCGGGGGCCTACGAGCAGTACTTC. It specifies CASRDLLAGAYEQYF.

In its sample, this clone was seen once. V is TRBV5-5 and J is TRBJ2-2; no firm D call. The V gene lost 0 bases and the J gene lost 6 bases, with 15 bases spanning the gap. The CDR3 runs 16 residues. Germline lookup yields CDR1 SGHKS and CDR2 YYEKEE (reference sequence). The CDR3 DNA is TGTGCCAGCAGCTTGGCCGTGAATCTGGGCGCCGGGGAGCTGTTTTTT. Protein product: CASSLAVNLGAGELFF.

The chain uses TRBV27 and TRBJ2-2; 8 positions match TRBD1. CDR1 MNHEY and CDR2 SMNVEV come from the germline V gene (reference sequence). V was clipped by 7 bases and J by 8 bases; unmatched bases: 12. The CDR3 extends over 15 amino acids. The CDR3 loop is CASKNTGTGLGELFF. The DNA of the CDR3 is TGTGCCAGCAAAAACACCGGGACAGGCTTGGGGGAGCTGTTTTTT.

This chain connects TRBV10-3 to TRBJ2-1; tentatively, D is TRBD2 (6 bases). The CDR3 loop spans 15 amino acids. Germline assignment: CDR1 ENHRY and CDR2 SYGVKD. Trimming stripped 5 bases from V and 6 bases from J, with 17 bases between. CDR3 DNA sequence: TGTGCCATCAGTATAACCGGGGGTAGGGGCAATGAGCAGTTCTTC. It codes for CAISITGGRGNEQFF.

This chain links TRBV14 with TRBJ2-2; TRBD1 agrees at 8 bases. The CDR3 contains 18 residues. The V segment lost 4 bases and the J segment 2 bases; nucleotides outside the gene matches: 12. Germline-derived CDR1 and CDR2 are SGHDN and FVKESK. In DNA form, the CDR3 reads TGTGCCAGCAGCCGAGAGGAGTGGCAGGGGGCAAACACCGGGGAGCTGTTTTTT. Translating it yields CASSREEWQGANTGELFF.

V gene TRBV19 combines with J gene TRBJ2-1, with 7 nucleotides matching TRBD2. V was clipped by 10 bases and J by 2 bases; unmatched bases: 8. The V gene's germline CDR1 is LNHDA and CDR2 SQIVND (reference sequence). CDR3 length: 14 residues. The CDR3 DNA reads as TGTGCCACCCAGCGGGGCCCCACCTACAATGAGCAGTTCTTC. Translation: CATQRGPTYNEQFF.

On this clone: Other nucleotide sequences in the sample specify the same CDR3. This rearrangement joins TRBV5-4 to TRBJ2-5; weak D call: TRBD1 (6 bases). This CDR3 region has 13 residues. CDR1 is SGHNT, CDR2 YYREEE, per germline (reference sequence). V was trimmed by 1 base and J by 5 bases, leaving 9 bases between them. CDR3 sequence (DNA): TGTGCCAGCAGCTTGCAGGGGCGTGAGACCCAGTACTTC. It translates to CASSLQGRETQYF.

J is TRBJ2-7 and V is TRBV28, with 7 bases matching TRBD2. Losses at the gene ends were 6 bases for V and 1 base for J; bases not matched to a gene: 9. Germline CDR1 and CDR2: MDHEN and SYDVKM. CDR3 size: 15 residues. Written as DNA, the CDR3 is TGTGCCAGCAGCCCCGGCGGGAGCCTTTCCTACGAGCAGTACTTC. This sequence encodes CASSPGGSLSYEQYF.

The CDR3 nucleotides are TGTGCCAGCAGCTTTAGCTCCACTGAAGCTTTCTTT. Translated, it gives CASSFSSTEAFF. The chain recombines TRBV7-4 with TRBJ1-1; D not certain. Trimming pared 3 bases from V and 4 bases from J, leaving 6 bases between. The CDR3 consists of 12 residues. Germline V gene lookup returns CDR1 SGHVT and CDR2 SQSDAQ. The complete variable domain, with remaining parts taken from reference TRBV7-4 and TRBJ1-1, reads GAGVSQSPRYKVAKRGRDVALRCDSISGHVTLYWYRQTLGQGSEVLTYSQSDAQRDKSGRPSGRFSAERPERSVSTLKIQRTEQGDSAVYLCASSFSSTEAFFGQGTRLTVV.

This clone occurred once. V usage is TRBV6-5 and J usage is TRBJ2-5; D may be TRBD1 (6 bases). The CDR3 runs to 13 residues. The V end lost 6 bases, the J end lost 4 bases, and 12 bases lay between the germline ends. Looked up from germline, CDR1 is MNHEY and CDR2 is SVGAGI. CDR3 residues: CASSFGQTETQYF. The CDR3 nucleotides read TGTGCCAGCAGCTTCGGACAGACAGAGACCCAGTACTTC.

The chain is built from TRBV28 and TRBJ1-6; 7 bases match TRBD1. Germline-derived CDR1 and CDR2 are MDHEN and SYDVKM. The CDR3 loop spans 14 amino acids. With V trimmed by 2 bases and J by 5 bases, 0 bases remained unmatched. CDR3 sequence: CASSLGTDNSPLHF. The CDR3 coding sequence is TGTGCCAGCAGTTTAGGGACAGATAATTCACCCCTCCACTTT.

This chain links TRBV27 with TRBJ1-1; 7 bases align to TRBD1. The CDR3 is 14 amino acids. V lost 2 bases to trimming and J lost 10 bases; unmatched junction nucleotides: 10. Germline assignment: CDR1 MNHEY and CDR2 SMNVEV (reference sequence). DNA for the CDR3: TGTGCCAGCAGTTTACAGGGGGAGAATGGGGTAGCTTTCTTT. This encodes CASSLQGENGVAFF.

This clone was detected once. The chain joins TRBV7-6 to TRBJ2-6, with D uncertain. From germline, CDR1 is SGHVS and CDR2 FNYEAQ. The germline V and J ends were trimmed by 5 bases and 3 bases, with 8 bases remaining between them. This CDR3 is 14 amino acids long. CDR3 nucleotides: TGTGCCAGCAGCCCCGGGCTTGGGGCCAACGTCCTGACTTTC. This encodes CASSPGLGANVLTF.

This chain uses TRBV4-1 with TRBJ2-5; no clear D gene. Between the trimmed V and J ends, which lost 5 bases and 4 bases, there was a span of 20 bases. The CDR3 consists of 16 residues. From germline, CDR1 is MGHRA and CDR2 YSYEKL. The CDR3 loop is CASSTKNWKDGETQYF. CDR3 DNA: TGCGCCAGCAGCACGAAAAACTGGAAGGACGGAGAGACCCAGTACTTC.

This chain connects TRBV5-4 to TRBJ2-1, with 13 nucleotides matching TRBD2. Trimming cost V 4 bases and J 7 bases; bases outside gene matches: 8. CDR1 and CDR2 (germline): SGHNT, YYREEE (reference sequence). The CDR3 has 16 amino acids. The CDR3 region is CASSVTSGGAKNEQFF. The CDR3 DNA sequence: TGTGCCAGCAGCGTCACTAGCGGGGGGGCCAAGAATGAGCAGTTCTTC.

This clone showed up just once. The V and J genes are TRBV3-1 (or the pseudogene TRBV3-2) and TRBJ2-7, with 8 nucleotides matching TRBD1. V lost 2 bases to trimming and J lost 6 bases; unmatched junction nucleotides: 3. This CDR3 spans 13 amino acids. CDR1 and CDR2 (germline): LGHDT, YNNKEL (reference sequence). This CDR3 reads CASSQRTGTEQYF. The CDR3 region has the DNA TGTGCCAGCAGCCAACGGACAGGGACCGAGCAGTACTTC.

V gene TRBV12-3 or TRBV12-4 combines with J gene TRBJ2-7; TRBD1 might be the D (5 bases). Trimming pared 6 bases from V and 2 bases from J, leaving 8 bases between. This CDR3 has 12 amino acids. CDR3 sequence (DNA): TGTGCCAGCAGCCTGACAGCCTACGAGCAGTACTTC. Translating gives CASSLTAYEQYF.

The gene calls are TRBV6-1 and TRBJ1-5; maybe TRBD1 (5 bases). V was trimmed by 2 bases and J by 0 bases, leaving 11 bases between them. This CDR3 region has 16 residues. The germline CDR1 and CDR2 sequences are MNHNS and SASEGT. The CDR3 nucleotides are TGTGCCAGCAGTGAACCGCACGGACATAGCAATCAGCCCCAGCATTTT. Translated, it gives CASSEPHGHSNQPQHF.

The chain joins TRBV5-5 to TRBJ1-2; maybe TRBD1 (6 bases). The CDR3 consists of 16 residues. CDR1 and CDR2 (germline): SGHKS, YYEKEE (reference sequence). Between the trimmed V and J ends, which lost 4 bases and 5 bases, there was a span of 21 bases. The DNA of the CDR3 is TGTGCCAGCAGCCCCTTGCCTGAGGACAGATTATATGGCTACACCTTC. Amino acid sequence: CASSPLPEDRLYGYTF.

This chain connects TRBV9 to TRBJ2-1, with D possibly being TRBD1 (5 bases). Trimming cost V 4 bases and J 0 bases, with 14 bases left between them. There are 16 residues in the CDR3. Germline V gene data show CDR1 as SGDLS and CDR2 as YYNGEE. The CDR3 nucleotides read TGTGCCAGCAGCCCCAGGGTTAGAGACTCCTACAATGAGCAGTTCTTC. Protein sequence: CASSPRVRDSYNEQFF.